The clone carrying this TCR beta chain occurred a few times. Its specificity is unknown. This record belongs to a study of cytotoxic CD8 clonotypes in ibrutinib-treated CLL. Study-level results: Having risen at ibrutinib response, clonality had fallen back toward baseline by progression.

The assay was immunoSEQ multiplex PCR, and TCRdb's table has in-frame clones only and misses some. The sample consists of some 130,000 clones, 80% to 90% of them appearing once. The CDR3 totals 17 residues. The germline V gene has CDR1 LGHNA and CDR2 YNFKEQ. J gave up 2 bases and V 1 base, and 1 base lay outside the gene matches. Cryopreserved PBMCs were the source of around 2 micrograms of genomic DNA, which went to TCR beta libraries. This chain joins TRBV4-2 and TRBJ2-2; 13 bases match TRBD2. Specimen: PBMCs, collected after 24 months of ibrutinib treatment. The TCR was taken from a human donor with chronic lymphocytic leukemia. The CDR3 DNA follows: TGTGCCAGCAGCCAAGGGACTAGCGGGGGAAACACCGGGGAGCTGTTTTTT. This sequence encodes CASSQGTSGGNTGELFF.